The 24 T cell receptor beta chains presented below share a single source sample, sequenced in a study of T cells in Graves' hyperthyroidism and ophthalmopathy. Authors of the study amplified TCR beta CDR3 regions from RNA transcripts. An initial round of RT-PCR targeting the TCR CDR3 relied on the HTBI primer set. From the multiplex PCR reads, TCRdb called clonotypes with MiXCR, one entry per CDR3 protein. The sample comprises about 290,000 distinct CDR3 sequences, around 13% of which are singletons, and 7.9% rests with the top ten. Source material: blood. The receptors were gathered from a woman aged 40-49 years with Graves' hyperthyroidism.

This clonotype was counted many times. The V call is TRBV9, the J call TRBJ2-7, with 8 bases that match TRBD2. Germline values: CDR1 SGDLS, CDR2 YYNGEE. This CDR3 has 17 residues. After removal of 0 bases from V and 7 bases from J, the junction contained 15 bases not matched to a gene. The CDR3 is CASSVGSAGSGIAEQYF. CDR3 DNA: TGTGCCAGCAGCGTAGGATCGGCGGGTAGCGGGATCGCGGAGCAGTACTTC.

This clonotype showed up many times. This rearrangement joins TRBV11-3 to TRBJ2-1, with 7 bases identical to TRBD2. V lost 5 bases and J lost 5; bases outside the gene matches: 6. CDR1 is SGHNT and CDR2 is YENEEA in the germline V gene. The CDR3 runs 14 residues. CDR3 sequence reads: CASSNPSGDNEQFF. The DNA of the CDR3 is TGTGCCAGCAGCAATCCCAGCGGGGACAATGAGCAGTTCTTC.

This clonotype was seen repeatedly, ten times or more. The V call is TRBV12-3 or TRBV12-4, the J call TRBJ2-7; D unclear. The CDR3 runs 14 residues. V was shortened by 3 bases and J by 5 bases, with 14 bases between the two germline ends. This chain's CDR3 is CASSFAVIPNEQYF. The CDR3 nucleotides read TGTGCCAGCAGTTTCGCCGTGATACCTAACGAGCAGTACTTC.

This clonotype has ten or more counts. J is TRBJ1-5 and V is TRBV2; tentative D call: TRBD1 (5 bases). V lost 6 bases to trimming and J lost 4 bases, with 16 bases between them. Germline V gene lookup returns CDR1 SNHLY and CDR2 FYNNEI. The CDR3 consists of 15 residues. Here the CDR3 reads CASSPRTMGNQPQHF. CDR3 in DNA: TGTGCCAGCAGCCCCAGGACAATGGGGAATCAGCCCCAGCATTTT. Full variable domain (missing parts from reference TRBV2 and TRBJ1-5): EPEVTQTPSHQVTQMGQEVILRCVPISNHLYFYWYRQILGQKVEFLVSFYNNEISEKSEIFDDQFSVERPDGSNFTLKIRSTKLEDSAMYFCASSPRTMGNQPQHFGDGTRLSIL.

The V call is TRBV6-2 or TRBV6-3, the J call TRBJ2-1; D is tentatively TRBD1 or TRBD2 (5 bases each). Trimming took 6 bases from V and 3 from J, leaving 15 bases between them. The V gene's germline CDR1 is MNHEY and CDR2 SVGEGT. CDR3 size: 15 residues. The CDR3 DNA reads TGTGCCAGCAGCGCTACGTGGGGGAACTACAATGAGCAGTTCTTC. Amino acids: CASSATWGNYNEQFF.

The genes are TRBV19 and TRBJ2-6, with 12 bases lining up with TRBD1. There are 17 residues in the CDR3. CDR1 is LNHDA and CDR2 is SQIVND in the germline V gene (reference sequence). V gave up 5 bases and J gave up 0 bases; unmatched junction bases: 2. CDR3 region: CASSAGQGASGANVLTF. The DNA of the CDR3 is TGTGCCAGTAGTGCGGGACAGGGGGCCTCTGGGGCCAACGTCCTGACTTTC.

The table lists this clonotype with many counts. This chain connects TRBV6-1 to TRBJ1-1; 10 bases map to TRBD1. The CDR3 runs to 15 residues. Germline loops: CDR1 MNHNS, CDR2 SASEGT. Germline trimming cut 8 bases from V and 0 bases from J; bases unmatched to any gene: 6. CDR3 loop: CASAGQGGVNTEAFF. CDR3 DNA: TGTGCCAGCGCCGGACAGGGGGGGGTGAACACTGAAGCTTTCTTT.

This rearrangement joins TRBV11-3 to TRBJ2-7; maybe TRBD1 (5 bases). Germline V CDR1 and CDR2: SGHNT, YENEEA. The germline V and J ends were trimmed by 9 bases and 1 base, with 22 bases remaining between them. The CDR3 extends over 16 amino acids. The CDR3 loop reads CASSMQGRVGSYEQYF. CDR3 coding DNA: TGTGCCAGTAGTATGCAGGGAAGGGTTGGTTCCTACGAGCAGTACTTC.

Many counts were recorded for this clonotype. The chain uses TRBV29-1 and TRBJ2-5, with 11 positions matching TRBD1. Germline CDR1 is SQVTM and CDR2 is ANQGSEA. This CDR3 contains 16 residues. V trimming: 0 bases; J trimming: 7 bases; junction bases outside the gene matches: 10. The CDR3 bases are TGCAGCGTTGAAGATCCGGGGACAGGGGGGTTGGGGACCCAGTACTTC. Protein sequence: CSVEDPGTGGLGTQYF. Full variable domain (remainder filled in from reference TRBV29-1 and TRBJ2-5): SAVISQKPSRDICQRGTSLTIQCQVDSQVTMMFWYRQQPGQSLTLIATANQGSEATYESGFVIDKFPISRPNLTFSTLTVSNMSPEDSSIYLCSVEDPGTGGLGTQYFGPGTRLLVL.

This clonotype has only a few counts. J is TRBJ2-1 and V is TRBV27; D remains ambiguous. Germline loops: CDR1 MNHEY, CDR2 SMNVEV (reference sequence). This CDR3 spans 14 amino acids. V dropped 7 bases and J dropped 4 bases, with 14 bases sitting between them. CDR3 sequence (DNA): TGTGCCAGCAAAGTGGGTATATCGTACAATGAGCAGTTCTTC. It yields the protein CASKVGISYNEQFF.

The table lists this clonotype with many counts. The chain couples TRBV7-6 to TRBJ2-7, with 10 bases matching TRBD2. The CDR3 extends over 14 amino acids. Looked up from germline, CDR1 is SGHVS and CDR2 is FNYEAQ. After removal of 5 bases from V and 2 bases from J, the junction contained 3 bases not matched to a gene. CDR3 sequence (DNA): TGTGCCAGCAGCATGAGCGGGAGGGCCTACGAGCAGTACTTC. Protein sequence: CASSMSGRAYEQYF.

This clonotype was seen at least ten times. The chain is built from TRBV20-1 and TRBJ2-2; 9 bases line up with TRBD2. The CDR3 extends over 15 amino acids. Germline CDR1 is DFQATT and CDR2 is SNEGSKA (reference sequence). Trimming cost V 1 base and J 3 bases; bases outside gene matches: 3. CDR3 sequence reads: CSARGLAEYTGELFF. As DNA, the CDR3 is TGCAGTGCTAGAGGACTAGCGGAGTACACCGGGGAGCTGTTTTTT.

This clonotype was detected many times. This chain joins TRBV11-2 and TRBJ1-1; D gene uncertain. V was shortened by 3 bases and J by 0 bases, with 8 bases between the two germline ends. Germline loops: CDR1 SGHAT, CDR2 FQNNGV. The CDR3 has 14 amino acids. The CDR3, as DNA: TGTGCCAGCAGCTTCTCTCCCTTGAACACTGAAGCTTTCTTT. Translating it yields CASSFSPLNTEAFF.

This clonotype was seen ten or more times. The CDR3 DNA sequence: TGTGCCAGCAGCCCGAGAGCGGGAGGGCCTTCAGATACGCAGTATTTT. Translating it yields CASSPRAGGPSDTQYF. The rearrangement uses TRBV11-2 and TRBJ2-3; TRBD2 matches 10 bases. The CDR3 is 16 residues long. CDR1 is SGHAT, CDR2 FQNNGV, per germline. V lost 5 bases, J lost 4 bases, and 9 bases stayed unmatched. The full variable domain, with the rest looked up from reference TRBV11-2 and TRBJ2-3, is EAGVAQSPRYKIIEKRQSVAFWCNPISGHATLYWYQQILGQGPKLLIQFQNNGVVDDSQLPKDRFSAERLKGVDSTLKIQPAKLEDSAVYLCASSPRAGGPSDTQYFGPGTRLTVL.

CDR3 in DNA: TGTGCCAGCAGTAGGGAGGCCGGCAATGAGCAGTTCTTC. Amino acid sequence: CASSREAGNEQFF. The chain employs TRBV6-4 and TRBJ2-1, with TRBD2 as a possible D gene (6 bases). V lost 5 bases to trimming and J lost 6 bases, with 11 bases between them. Germline CDR1 MRHNA, CDR2 SNTAGT. The CDR3 consists of 13 residues.

This clonotype has at least ten counts. The V and J genes are TRBV18 and TRBJ1-1, with TRBD1 matching 9 bases. The J segment lost 3 bases and the V segment lost 3 bases, leaving 5 bases of the junction unmatched. CDR1 and CDR2 from the germline V gene are KGHSH and LQKENI. This CDR3 spans 15 amino acids. In DNA, the CDR3 is TGTGCCAGCTCACCTAGGGACAGGGAGGACACTGAAGCTTTCTTT. It yields the protein CASSPRDREDTEAFF.

This clonotype came up many times. The chain has TRBV28 and TRBJ2-2; no reliable D call. Per germline, CDR1 MDHEN and CDR2 SYDVKM. The CDR3 has 14 amino acids. V lost 5 bases and J 2 bases, leaving 9 bases between the germline ends. This CDR3 reads CASSVSLNTGELFF. CDR3 DNA: TGTGCCAGCAGTGTCTCCTTAAACACCGGGGAGCTGTTTTTT.

There are many counts of this clonotype. The CDR3 DNA reads as TGTGCCAGCACCAAAAGGGGGGCGGACCAAGAGACCCAGTACTTC. This encodes CASTKRGADQETQYF. The gene calls are TRBV12-3 or TRBV12-4 and TRBJ2-5, with D possibly called TRBD1 or TRBD2 (6 bases each). With 7 bases removed from V and 0 bases from J, the gap between germline ends came to 15 bases. This CDR3 contains 15 residues.

This clonotype came up many times. The chain couples TRBV19 to TRBJ2-3, with 14 bases fitting TRBD2. This CDR3 is 15 amino acids long. CDR1 is LNHDA, CDR2 SQIVND, per germline (reference sequence). After removal of 8 bases from V and 5 bases from J, the junction contained 6 bases not matched to a gene. The CDR3 region is CASARLAGGQDTQYF. The CDR3 bases are TGTGCCAGTGCGAGACTAGCGGGAGGGCAAGATACGCAGTATTTT.

The table lists this clonotype with many counts. The chain is built from TRBV5-1 and TRBJ2-3; TRBD1 aligns across 7 bases. CDR1 SGHRS and CDR2 YFSETQ come from the germline V gene. The CDR3 is 15 residues long. V shed 5 bases and J 4 bases; nucleotides not matched to a gene: 10. The CDR3 nucleotides read TGCGCCAGCAGAACCAGGACAGGTCTGCCAGATACGCAGTATTTT. Translation: CASRTRTGLPDTQYF. Using reference TRBV5-1 and TRBJ2-3 for the parts outside the CDR3, the full variable domain is KAGVTQTPRYLIKTRGQQVTLSCSPISGHRSVSWYQQTPGQGLQFLFEYFSETQRNKGNFPGRFSGRQFSNSRSEMNVSTLELGDSALYLCASRTRTGLPDTQYFGPGTRLTVL.

On this clonotype: A much larger clone is a single base away; this may be a read error. This chain connects TRBV20-1 to TRBJ2-5; TRBD1 might be the D (5 bases). CDR1 and CDR2 from the germline V gene are DFQATT and SNEGSKA (reference sequence). The CDR3 contains 15 residues. The CDR3 here is CNARDLQTAQETQYF. The CDR3, as DNA: TGCAATGCTAGAGATCTCCAGACAGCCCAAGAGACCCAGTACTTC.

In this sample, this clonotype turned up many times. A read error may account for a junction end that differs from germline. V is TRBV6-1 and J is TRBJ1-5; D is uncertain. The CDR3 totals 14 residues. Per germline, CDR1 MNHNS and CDR2 SASEGT. CDR3 nucleotides: TGTGCCAGCACTACAGCTTATAGCAATCAGCCCCAACATTTT. The encoded protein is CASTTAYSNQPQHF.

This clonotype was counted ten times or more. The J gene is TRBJ2-7, the V gene TRBV2, with TRBD1 matching over 7 bases. This CDR3 is 13 amino acids long. V gave up 8 bases and J gave up 3 bases; unmatched junction bases: 7. Germline loops: CDR1 SNHLY, CDR2 FYNNEI. CDR3 loop: CASGVNRGYEQYF. In nucleotides, the CDR3 is TGTGCCAGCGGTGTTAACAGGGGCTACGAGCAGTACTTC.

On this clonotype itself: With a much larger clone just one base away, this may be a read error. CDR3 loop: CASSALGLGQQYF. The CDR3 nucleotides are TGTGCCAGCAGCGCCCTAGGTTTAGGCCAGCAGTACTTC. V and J are TRBV7-9 and TRBJ2-7, with unresolved D. V lost 5 bases, J lost 8 bases, and 16 bases lay in between. Germline CDR1 and CDR2: SEHNR and FQNEAQ (reference sequence). The CDR3 has 13 residues. Variable domain in full (rest from reference TRBV7-9 and TRBJ2-7): DTGVSQNPRHKITKRGQNVTFRCDPISEHNRLYWYRQTLGQGPEFLTYFQNEAQLEKSRLLSDRFSAERPKGSFSTLEIQRTEQGDSAMYLCASSALGLGQQYFGPGTRLTVT.